This is a list of T cell receptor beta chains from one sample in a study of Graves' ophthalmopathy and Graves' hyperthyroidism. MiXCR, applied by TCRdb to the multiplex PCR reads, yields one record per CDR3 protein. The sample has about 400,000 distinct CDR3 sequences, around 21% seen once. The sequenced sample consisted of peripheral blood. All receptors derive from a woman under 30 with stable Graves' hyperthyroidism. Each CDR3 is given with its conserved first and last residue. A D gene is named only where the DNA matches it firmly. Only part of the rows carry a size: once, few, many, or a class if the clone is expanded.

CASSEYGQDYGYTF,TGTGCCAGCAGTGAATATGGGCAGGACTATGGCTACACCTTC,TRBV6-1,-,14,TRBJ1-2,many
CASSPGQGLGETQYF,TGTGCCAGCAGCCCAGGTCAGGGCCTTGGGGAGACCCAGTACTTC,TRBV11-3,-,15,TRBJ2-5,few
CASSPSQGPGEPDEQYF,TGTGCCAGCAGCCCCTCCCAGGGGCCTGGGGAGCCGGACGAGCAGTACTTC,TRBV14,-,17,TRBJ2-7,many
CASSRGRSNTGELFF,TGTGCCAGCAGCCGCGGGAGGTCGAACACCGGGGAGCTGTTTTTT,TRBV11-2,TRBD2,15,TRBJ2-2,many
CASSVGTNQPQHF,TGTGCCAGCAGCGTTGGGACAAATCAGCCCCAGCATTTT,TRBV7-6,-,13,TRBJ1-5,many
CSVEVQGSGTEAFF,TGCAGCGTTGAAGTACAGGGTAGTGGGACTGAAGCTTTCTTT,TRBV29-1,-,14,TRBJ1-1,many
CASSPDNYQETQYF,TGTGCCAGCAGTCCGGACAACTACCAAGAGACCCAGTACTTC,TRBV7-9,-,14,TRBJ2-5,many
CASSGGTGLTYEQYF,TGTGCCAGCAGCGGGGGGACAGGTCTTACCTACGAGCAGTACTTC,TRBV7-2,TRBD1,15,TRBJ2-7,many
CASSSLVGTANQPQHF,TGTGCCAGCAGTTCTTTAGTGGGGACCGCAAATCAGCCCCAGCATTTT,TRBV6-2/TRBV6-3,-,16,TRBJ1-5,-
CATSRGSSSYNSPLHF,TGTGCCACCAGCAGGGGGTCCAGCTCCTATAATTCACCCCTCCACTTT,TRBV15,-,16,TRBJ1-6,many
CASSQPAGVRETQYF,TGTGCCAGCAGCCAACCAGCGGGAGTAAGGGAGACCCAGTACTTC,TRBV7-8,TRBD2,15,TRBJ2-5,many
CSVVTGGQETQYF,TGCAGCGTGGTGACAGGGGGACAAGAGACCCAGTACTTC,TRBV29-1,TRBD1,13,TRBJ2-5,many
CASRALSYEQYF,TGTGCCAGCAGAGCCCTCTCCTACGAGCAGTACTTC,TRBV25-1,-,12,TRBJ2-7,few
CASSFGTPEQYF,TGTGCCAGCAGTTTTGGGACGCCCGAGCAGTACTTC,TRBV6-5,-,12,TRBJ2-7,-
CASSIFGGLRGTEAFF,TGTGCCAGTAGTATATTCGGAGGGTTAAGAGGCACTGAAGCTTTCTTT,TRBV19,-,16,TRBJ1-1,many
CASSHQGGKTQYF,TGTGCCAGCAGCCATCAGGGTGGGAAGACCCAGTACTTC,TRBV28,-,13,TRBJ2-5,-
CSASDVLETQYF,TGCAGTGCTAGTGACGTCTTGGAGACCCAGTACTTC,TRBV20-1,-,12,TRBJ2-5,-
CASSSRRNTEAFF,TGTGCCAGCAGCTCACGCCGGAACACTGAAGCTTTCTTT,TRBV11-1,-,13,TRBJ1-1,many
CASSSDWYEQYF,TGTGCCAGCAGCTCCGACTGGTACGAGCAGTACTTC,TRBV7-8,-,12,TRBJ2-7,many
CASSFRDRGQPQHF,TGTGCCAGCAGTTTTAGGGACAGGGGTCAGCCCCAGCATTTT,TRBV12-3/TRBV12-4,TRBD1,14,TRBJ1-5,-
CSARDWGWGTYEQYF,TGCAGTGCTAGAGATTGGGGATGGGGAACCTACGAGCAGTACTTC,TRBV20-1,-,15,TRBJ2-7,many
CASSYQGMNTEAFF,TGTGCCAGCAGTTATCAGGGGATGAACACTGAAGCTTTCTTT,TRBV6-5,-,14,TRBJ1-1,-
CASSPGTGGIQPQHF,TGTGCCAGCTCACCCGGGACAGGGGGGATCCAGCCCCAGCATTTT,TRBV18,TRBD1,15,TRBJ1-5,many
CASSGSTYEQYF,TGTGCCAGCAGTGGTTCAACCTACGAGCAGTACTTC,TRBV25-1,-,12,TRBJ2-7,many
CASSRPVTGGSATEAFF,TGTGCCAGCAGCCGTCCGGTGACAGGGGGTTCTGCCACTGAAGCTTTCTTT,TRBV27,TRBD1,17,TRBJ1-1,many
CASSLLASPVFEAFF,TGTGCCAGCAGTTTATTAGCCAGCCCGGTTTTCGAAGCTTTCTTT,TRBV27,-,15,TRBJ1-1,many
CATSDGLGYEQYF,TGTGCCACCAGTGATGGCCTAGGCTACGAGCAGTACTTC,TRBV24-1,-,13,TRBJ2-7,many
CASSGTGISGANVLTF,TGTGCCAGCAGTGGCACCGGGATTTCTGGGGCCAACGTCCTGACTTTC,TRBV6-1,-,16,TRBJ2-6,-
CASSLGRKRYEQYF,TGTGCCAGCAGCTTAGGCAGGAAACGCTACGAGCAGTACTTC,TRBV13,-,14,TRBJ2-7,many
CASSLYENTEAFF,TGTGCCAGCAGTTTGTATGAAAACACTGAAGCTTTCTTT,TRBV12-3/TRBV12-4,-,13,TRBJ1-1,many
CASSLLHQEGGQYF,TGTGCCAGCAGTTTGCTTCACCAGGAAGGCGGGCAGTACTTC,TRBV12-3/TRBV12-4,-,14,TRBJ2-7,-
CASSLDLLNRGQETQYF,TGTGCCAGCAGCTTAGATTTATTGAACAGGGGCCAAGAGACCCAGTACTTC,TRBV11-2,TRBD1,17,TRBJ2-5,many
CASSRAITGELFF,TGTGCCAGCAGCCGGGCGATCACCGGGGAGCTGTTTTTT,TRBV14,-,13,TRBJ2-2,many
CASRVGQGLRAFF,TGTGCCAGCAGGGTGGGACAGGGGTTACGCGCTTTCTTT,TRBV2,TRBD1,13,TRBJ1-1,many
CASSSPDNTEAFF,TGTGCCAGCAGCTCGCCGGACAACACTGAAGCTTTCTTT,TRBV13,-,13,TRBJ1-1,few
CASSYSLGSNQPQHF,TGTGCCAGCAGTTACTCTTTAGGGTCGAATCAGCCCCAGCATTTT,TRBV6-2/TRBV6-3,-,15,TRBJ1-5,many
CASSQDVLSYEQYF,TGTGCCAGCAGCCAAGACGTCCTCTCCTACGAGCAGTACTTC,TRBV4-2,-,14,TRBJ2-7,many
CASSPWDRHYEQYF,TGTGCCAGCAGCCCCTGGGACAGACACTACGAGCAGTACTTC,TRBV9,TRBD1,14,TRBJ2-7,-